This TCR beta chain was profiled in a study of response to subunit inactivated influenza vaccine. Study results and limitations: Authors proposed each seasonal influenza vaccination draws in few new T cells.

Using its own MiXCR run on the RT-PCR reads, TCRdb lists one record per CDR3 protein. The table shows approximately 730,000 distinct CDR3 sequences, with around 14% occurring only once. The V and J ends lost 4 bases and 10 bases, in that order; junction bases with no gene match: 9. The V gene's germline CDR1 is MGHDK and CDR2 SYGVNS. This CDR3 region has 14 residues. In its sample, this clonotype was seen a few times. Its specificity is unknown. This TCR derives from a man between 50 and 59 years old who received an inactivated influenza vaccine. The chain combines TRBV25-1 with TRBJ2-1; 8 positions match TRBD2. The sample consisted of PBMCs from blood, taken 14 to 15 days before vaccination. The CDR3 spells CASSGHGRVKEQFF. CDR3 nucleotides: TGTGCCAGCAGTGGCCACGGGAGGGTGAAGGAGCAGTTCTTC.